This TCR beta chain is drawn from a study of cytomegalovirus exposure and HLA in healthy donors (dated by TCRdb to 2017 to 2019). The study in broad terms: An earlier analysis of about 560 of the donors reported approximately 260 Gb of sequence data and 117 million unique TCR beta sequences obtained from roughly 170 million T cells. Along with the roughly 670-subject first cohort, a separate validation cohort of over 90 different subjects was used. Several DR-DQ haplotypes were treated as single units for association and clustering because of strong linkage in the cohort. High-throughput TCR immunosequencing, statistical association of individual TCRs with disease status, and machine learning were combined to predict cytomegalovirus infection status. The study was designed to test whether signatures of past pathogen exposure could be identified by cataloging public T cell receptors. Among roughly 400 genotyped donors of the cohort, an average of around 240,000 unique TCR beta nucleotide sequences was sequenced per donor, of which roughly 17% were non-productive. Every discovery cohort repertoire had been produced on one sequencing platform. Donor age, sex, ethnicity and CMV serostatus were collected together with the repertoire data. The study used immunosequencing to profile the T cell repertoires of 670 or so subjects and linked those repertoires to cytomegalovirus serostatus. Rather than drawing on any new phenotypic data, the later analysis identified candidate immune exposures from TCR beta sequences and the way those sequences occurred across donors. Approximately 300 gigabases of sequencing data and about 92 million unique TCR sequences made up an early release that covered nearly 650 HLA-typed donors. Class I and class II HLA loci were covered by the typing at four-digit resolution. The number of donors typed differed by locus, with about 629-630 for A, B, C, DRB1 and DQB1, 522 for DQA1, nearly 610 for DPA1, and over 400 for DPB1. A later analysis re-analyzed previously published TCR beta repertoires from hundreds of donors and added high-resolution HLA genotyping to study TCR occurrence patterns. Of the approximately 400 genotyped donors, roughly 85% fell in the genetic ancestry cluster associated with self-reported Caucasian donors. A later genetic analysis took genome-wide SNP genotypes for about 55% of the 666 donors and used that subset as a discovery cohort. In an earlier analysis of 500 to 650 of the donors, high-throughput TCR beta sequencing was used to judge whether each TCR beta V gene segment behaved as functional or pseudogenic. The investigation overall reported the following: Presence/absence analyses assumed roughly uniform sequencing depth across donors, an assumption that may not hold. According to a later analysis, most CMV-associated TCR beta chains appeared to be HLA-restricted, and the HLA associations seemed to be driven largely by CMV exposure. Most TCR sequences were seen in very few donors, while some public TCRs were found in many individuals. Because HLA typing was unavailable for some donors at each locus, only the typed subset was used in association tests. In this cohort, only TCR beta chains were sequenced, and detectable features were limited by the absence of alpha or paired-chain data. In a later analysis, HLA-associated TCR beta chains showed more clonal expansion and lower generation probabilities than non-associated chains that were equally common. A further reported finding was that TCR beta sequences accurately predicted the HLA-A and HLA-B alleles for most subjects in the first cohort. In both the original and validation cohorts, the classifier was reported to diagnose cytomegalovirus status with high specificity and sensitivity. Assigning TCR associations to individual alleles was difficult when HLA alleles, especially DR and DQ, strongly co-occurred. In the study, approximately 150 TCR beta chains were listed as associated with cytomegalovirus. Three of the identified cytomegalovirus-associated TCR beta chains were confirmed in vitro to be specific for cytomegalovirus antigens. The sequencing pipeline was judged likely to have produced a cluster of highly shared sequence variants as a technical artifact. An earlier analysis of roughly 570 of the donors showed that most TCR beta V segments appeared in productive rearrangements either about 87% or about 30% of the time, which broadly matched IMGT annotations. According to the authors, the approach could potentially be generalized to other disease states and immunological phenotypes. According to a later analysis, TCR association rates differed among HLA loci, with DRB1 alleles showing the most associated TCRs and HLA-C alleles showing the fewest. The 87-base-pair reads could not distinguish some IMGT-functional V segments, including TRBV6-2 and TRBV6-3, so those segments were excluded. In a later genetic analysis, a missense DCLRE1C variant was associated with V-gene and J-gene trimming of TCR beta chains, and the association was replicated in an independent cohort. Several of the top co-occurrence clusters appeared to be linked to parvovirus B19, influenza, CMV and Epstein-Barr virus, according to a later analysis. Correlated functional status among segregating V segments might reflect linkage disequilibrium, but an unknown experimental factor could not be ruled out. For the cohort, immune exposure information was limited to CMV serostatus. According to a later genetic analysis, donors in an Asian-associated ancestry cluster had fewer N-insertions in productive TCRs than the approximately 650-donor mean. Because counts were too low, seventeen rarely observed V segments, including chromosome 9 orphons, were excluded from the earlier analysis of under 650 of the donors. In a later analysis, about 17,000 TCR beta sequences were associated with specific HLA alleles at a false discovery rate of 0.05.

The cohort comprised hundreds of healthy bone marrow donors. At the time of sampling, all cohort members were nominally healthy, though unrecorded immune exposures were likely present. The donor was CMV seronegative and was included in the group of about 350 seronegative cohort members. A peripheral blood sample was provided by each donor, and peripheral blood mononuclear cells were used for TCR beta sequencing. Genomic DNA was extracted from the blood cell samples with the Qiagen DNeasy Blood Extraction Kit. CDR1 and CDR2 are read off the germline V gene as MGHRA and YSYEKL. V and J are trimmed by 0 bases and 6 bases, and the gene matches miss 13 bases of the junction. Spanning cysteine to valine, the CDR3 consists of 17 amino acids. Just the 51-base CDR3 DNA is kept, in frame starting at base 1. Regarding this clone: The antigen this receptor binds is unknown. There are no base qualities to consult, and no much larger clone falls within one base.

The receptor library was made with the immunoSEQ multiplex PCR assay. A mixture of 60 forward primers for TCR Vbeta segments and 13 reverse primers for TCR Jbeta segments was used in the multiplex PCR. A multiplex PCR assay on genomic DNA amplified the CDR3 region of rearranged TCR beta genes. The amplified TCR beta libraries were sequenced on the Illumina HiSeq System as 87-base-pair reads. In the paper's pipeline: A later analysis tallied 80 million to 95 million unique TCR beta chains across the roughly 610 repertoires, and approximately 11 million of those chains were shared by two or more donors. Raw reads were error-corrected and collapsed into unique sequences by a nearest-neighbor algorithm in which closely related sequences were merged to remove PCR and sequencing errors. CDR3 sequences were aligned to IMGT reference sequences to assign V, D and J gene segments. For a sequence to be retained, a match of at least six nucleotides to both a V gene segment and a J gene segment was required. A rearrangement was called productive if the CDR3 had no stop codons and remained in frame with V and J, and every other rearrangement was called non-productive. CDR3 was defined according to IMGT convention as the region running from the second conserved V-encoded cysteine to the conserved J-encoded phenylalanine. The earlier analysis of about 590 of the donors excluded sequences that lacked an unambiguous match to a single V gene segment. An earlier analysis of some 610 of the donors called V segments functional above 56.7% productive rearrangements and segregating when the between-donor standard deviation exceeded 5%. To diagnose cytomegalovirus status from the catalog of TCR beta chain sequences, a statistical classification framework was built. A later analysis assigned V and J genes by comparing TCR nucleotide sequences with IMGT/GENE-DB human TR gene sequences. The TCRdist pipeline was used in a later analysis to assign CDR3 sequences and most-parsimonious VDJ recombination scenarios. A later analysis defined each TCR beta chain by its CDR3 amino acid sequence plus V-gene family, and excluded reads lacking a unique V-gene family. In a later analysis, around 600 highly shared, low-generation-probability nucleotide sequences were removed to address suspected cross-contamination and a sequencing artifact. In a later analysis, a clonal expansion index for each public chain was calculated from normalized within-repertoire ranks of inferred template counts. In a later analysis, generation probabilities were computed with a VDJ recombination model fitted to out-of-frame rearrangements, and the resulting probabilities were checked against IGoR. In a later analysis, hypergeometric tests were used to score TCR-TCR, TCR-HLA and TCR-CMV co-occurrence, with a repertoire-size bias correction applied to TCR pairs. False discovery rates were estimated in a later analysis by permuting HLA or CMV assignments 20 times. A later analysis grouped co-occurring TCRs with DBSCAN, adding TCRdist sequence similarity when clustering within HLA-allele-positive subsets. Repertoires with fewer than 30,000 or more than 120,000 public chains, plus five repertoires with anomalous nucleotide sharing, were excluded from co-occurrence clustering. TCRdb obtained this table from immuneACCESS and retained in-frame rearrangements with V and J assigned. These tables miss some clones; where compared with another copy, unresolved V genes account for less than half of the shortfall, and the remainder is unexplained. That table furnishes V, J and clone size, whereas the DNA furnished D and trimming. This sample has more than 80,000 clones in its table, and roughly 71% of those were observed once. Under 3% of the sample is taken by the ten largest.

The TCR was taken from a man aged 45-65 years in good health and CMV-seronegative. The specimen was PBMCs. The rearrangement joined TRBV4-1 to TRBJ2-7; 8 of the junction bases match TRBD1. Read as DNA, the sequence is TGCGCCAGCAGCCAAGAAGTCCCCGTCAGGGGGCCTATCGAGCAGTACGTC. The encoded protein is CASSQEVPVRGPIEQYV.